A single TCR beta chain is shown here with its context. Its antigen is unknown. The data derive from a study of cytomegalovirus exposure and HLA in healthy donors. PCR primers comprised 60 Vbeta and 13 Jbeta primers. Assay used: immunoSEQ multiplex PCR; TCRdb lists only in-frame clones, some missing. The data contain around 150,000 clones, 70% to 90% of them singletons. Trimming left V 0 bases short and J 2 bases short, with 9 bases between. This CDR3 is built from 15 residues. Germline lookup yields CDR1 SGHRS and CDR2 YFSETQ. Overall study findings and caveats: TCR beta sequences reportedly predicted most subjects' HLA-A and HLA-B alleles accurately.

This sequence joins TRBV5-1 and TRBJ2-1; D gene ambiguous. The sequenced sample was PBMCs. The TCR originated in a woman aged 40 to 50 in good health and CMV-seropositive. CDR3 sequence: CASSLAPGTYNEQFF. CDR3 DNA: TGCGCCAGCAGCTTGGCCCCAGGAACCTACAATGAGCAGTTCTTC. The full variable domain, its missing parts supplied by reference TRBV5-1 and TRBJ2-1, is KAGVTQTPRYLIKTRGQQVTLSCSPISGHRSVSWYQQTPGQGLQFLFEYFSETQRNKGNFPGRFSGRQFSNSRSEMNVSTLELGDSALYLCASSLAPGTYNEQFFGPGTRLTVL.